These 29 T cell receptor beta chains share one sample of origin, sequenced in a study of blood T cell repertoires in COVID-19 (dated by TCRdb to about 2020). Receptors were amplified or captured by the immunoSEQ multiplex PCR assay. In TCRdb, the immuneACCESS table is reduced to in-frame sequences with V and J assigned. These tables do not hold every clone; where another copy was compared, an unresolved V gene accounts for under half, and the others remain unexplained. The sample table contains 250,000 to 350,000 clones; only one count was recorded for 75% to 90% of them. The leading ten clones occupy roughly 5.9% of the sample. Specimen: peripheral blood. Receptors were obtained from a woman between 45 and 60 years old with COVID-19, enrolled during active disease.

The chain has TRBV5-5 and TRBJ1-2, with 7 nucleotides matching TRBD1. V shed 4 bases and J 0 bases; nucleotides not matched to a gene: 3. Per germline, CDR1 SGHKS and CDR2 YYEKEE (reference sequence). This CDR3 has 14 residues. The CDR3 reads CASSPGQANYGYTF. DNA for the CDR3: TGTGCCAGCAGCCCAGGACAGGCTAACTATGGCTACACCTTC.

The V and J genes are TRBV18 and TRBJ1-5; TRBD1 aligns across 7 bases. Per germline, CDR1 KGHSH and CDR2 LQKENI. Unmatched junction bases numbered 12, after V lost 6 bases and J lost 7 bases. There are 15 residues in the CDR3. The CDR3 protein is CASSPPGGVGQPQHF. The CDR3 coding sequence is TGTGCCAGCTCTCCCCCAGGGGGAGTGGGACAGCCCCAGCATTTT.

This clone was seen only a few times. The chain is built from TRBV6-6 and TRBJ1-5; D call uncertain. Looked up from germline, CDR1 is MNHNY and CDR2 is SVGAGI (reference sequence). Trimming removed 3 bases from V and 2 bases from J, with 14 bases in between. The CDR3 contains 16 residues. DNA for the CDR3: TGTGCCAGCAGTTATGGGTCTCCGCGGGGCAATCAGCCCCAGCATTTT. It yields the protein CASSYGSPRGNQPQHF.

The chain employs TRBV7-2 and TRBJ1-1; D is possibly TRBD1 (5 bases). The CDR3 is 13 residues long. The germline V and J ends were trimmed by 3 bases and 5 bases, with 10 bases remaining between them. CDR1 is SGHTA, CDR2 FQGNSA, per germline. The chain's CDR3 is CASSFWGETEAFF. The DNA for the CDR3 is TGTGCCAGCAGCTTTTGGGGGGAAACTGAAGCTTTCTTT. The whole variable domain, filled in from reference TRBV7-2 and TRBJ1-1, reads GAGVSQSPSNKVTEKGKDVELRCDPISGHTALYWYRQSLGQGLEFLIYFQGNSAPDKSGLPSDRFSAERTGGSVSTLTIQRTQQEDSAVYLCASSFWGETEAFFGQGTRLTVV.

J is TRBJ2-7 and V is TRBV24-1; D not resolved. The length of the CDR3 is 13 residues. The germline CDR1 and CDR2 sequences are KGHDR and SFDVKD. V gave up 5 bases and J gave up 1 base, with 8 bases separating them. The CDR3 DNA reads as TGTGCCACCAGTGTCGACAAGTCCTACGAGCAGTACTTC. It specifies CATSVDKSYEQYF.

The count of this clone is one. The CDR3 sequence is CASSPQLAGSYNEQFF. For the CDR3, the DNA is TGTGCCAGCAGCCCCCAACTAGCGGGATCTTACAATGAGCAGTTCTTC. V usage is TRBV7-3 and J usage is TRBJ2-1; TRBD2 matches 10 bases. Trimming cost V 5 bases and J 4 bases; bases outside gene matches: 8. The CDR3 totals 16 residues. Looked up from germline, CDR1 is SGHTA and CDR2 is FQGTGA. Combining the CDR3 with reference TRBV7-3 and TRBJ2-1 gives the whole variable domain GAGVSQTPSNKVTEKGKYVELRCDPISGHTALYWYRQSLGQGPEFLIYFQGTGAADDSGLPNDRFFAVRPEGSVSTLKIQRTERGDSAVYLCASSPQLAGSYNEQFFGPGTRLTVL.

This chain connects TRBV10-3 to TRBJ2-7, with 13 bases aligning to TRBD2. V shed 6 bases, J shed 7 bases, and the junction held 9 bases outside the gene matches. The CDR3 length is 15 residues. From germline, CDR1 is ENHRY and CDR2 SYGVKD. Here the CDR3 reads CAIRPGLAGFLEQYF. The DNA of the CDR3 is TGTGCCATCAGACCGGGACTAGCGGGATTTTTGGAGCAGTACTTC.

The V and J genes are TRBV6-5 and TRBJ2-7; TRBD1 aligns across 7 bases. The trim removed 4 bases at V and 2 bases at J, leaving 2 bases unmatched. The CDR3 totals 13 residues. Germline CDR1 MNHEY, CDR2 SVGAGI. This CDR3 is CASSLGTAYEQYF. Here the CDR3 DNA reads TGTGCCAGCAGTTTGGGGACAGCCTACGAGCAGTACTTC.

The V gene is TRBV10-1, the J gene TRBJ2-3; D not certain. Deletions cut 3 bases from V and 5 bases from J, with 9 bases between. This CDR3 spans 13 amino acids. Germline V CDR1 and CDR2: WNHNN, SYGVQD (reference sequence). The CDR3 sequence: CASSDIRVDTQYF. The CDR3 DNA reads TGCGCCAGCAGTGATATTCGGGTAGATACGCAGTATTTT.

This sequence joins TRBV19 and TRBJ2-1; 8 bases agree with TRBD2. V trimming: 3 bases; J trimming: 4 bases; junction bases outside the gene matches: 2. The CDR3 spans 14 residues. Germline assignment: CDR1 LNHDA and CDR2 SQIVND (reference sequence). CDR3 DNA sequence: TGTGCCAGTAGTATCGGGGGGGTTTACAATGAGCAGTTCTTC. Translating gives CASSIGGVYNEQFF.

The chain couples TRBV7-9 to TRBJ2-5; a weak D match, TRBD2 (6 bases). The CDR3 is 15 amino acids. The germline V gene encodes CDR1 SEHNR and CDR2 FQNEAQ (reference sequence). Trimming left V 1 base short and J 9 bases short, with 18 bases between. CDR3 protein: CASSLEAGGSVAQYF. The CDR3 DNA follows: TGTGCCAGCAGCTTAGAGGCTGGGGGGAGTGTCGCCCAGTACTTC.

The chain is built from TRBV30 and TRBJ2-3; D unresolved. V was pared by 0 bases and J by 0 bases, with 7 bases between. The CDR3 covers 14 residues. Germline CDR1 GTSNPN, CDR2 SVGIG (reference sequence). This chain's CDR3 is CAWSVLLSTDTQYF. The CDR3 coding sequence is TGTGCCTGGAGTGTACTTCTGAGCACAGATACGCAGTATTTT.

The rearrangement joins TRBV11-2 to TRBJ2-7; 8 nucleotides match TRBD2. V dropped 7 bases and J dropped 4; count of bases not matched to a gene: 9. Germline V CDR1 and CDR2: SGHAT, FQNNGV. The CDR3 has 14 residues. CDR3 bases: TGTGCCAGCAAATCAGCGGGAGTCGAATACGAGCAGTACTTC. Translated, it gives CASKSAGVEYEQYF.

The V and J genes are TRBV18 and TRBJ2-5; D unresolved. CDR1 and CDR2 (germline): KGHSH, LQKENI. The CDR3 is 13 amino acids. V lost 3 bases to trimming and J lost 8 bases, with 13 bases between them. DNA for the CDR3: TGTGCCAGCTCACCTCCGGGTACCTTAACCCAGTACTTC. Amino acid sequence: CASSPPGTLTQYF.

The J gene is TRBJ1-5, the V gene TRBV7-9; a possible D gene is TRBD1 (5 bases). V lost 5 bases and J lost 0, with 11 bases in between. The CDR3 contains 15 residues. Per the germline V gene, CDR1 is SEHNR and CDR2 is FQNEAQ (reference sequence). CDR3 loop: CASSQGDYSNQPQHF. The CDR3 region has the DNA TGTGCCAGCAGCCAAGGGGATTATAGCAATCAGCCCCAGCATTTT.

The chain couples TRBV9 to TRBJ1-3, with 9 bases lining up with TRBD1. Losses at the gene ends were 4 bases for V and 4 bases for J; bases not matched to a gene: 15. Germline CDR1 SGDLS, CDR2 YYNGEE. The CDR3 consists of 18 residues. This CDR3 is CASSPLGGQGSSGNTIYF. The CDR3 region has the DNA TGTGCCAGCAGCCCTCTGGGGGGACAGGGATCGTCCGGAAACACCATATATTTT.

V is TRBV3-1 (or the pseudogene TRBV3-2) and J is TRBJ2-2; 9 bases map to TRBD2. The CDR3 runs to 17 residues. After removal of 0 bases from V and 3 bases from J, the junction contained 5 bases not matched to a gene. The germline gives CDR1 LGHDT, CDR2 YNNKEL (reference sequence). The CDR3 bases are TGTGCCAGCAGCCAAGATCCGCTAGCGGGGCACACCGGGGAGCTGTTTTTT. Protein: CASSQDPLAGHTGELFF.

The CDR3 nucleotides read TGTGCCAGCATGGAGGGAGCGGGAGCCGAGCAGTACTTC. Protein: CASMEGAGAEQYF. J is TRBJ2-7 and V is TRBV2; 8 bases line up with TRBD2. Trimming removed 7 bases from V and 6 bases from J; junction bases left unmatched: 8. This CDR3 is 13 amino acids long. Per the germline V gene, CDR1 is SNHLY and CDR2 is FYNNEI.

The chain is built from TRBV12-3 or TRBV12-4 and TRBJ1-4; D perhaps matches TRBD1 (5 bases). The CDR3 runs 12 residues. V lost 7 bases, J lost 7 bases, and 10 bases lay in between. The CDR3 region is CASNGGSEKLFF. DNA for the CDR3: TGTGCCAGCAACGGGGGAAGTGAAAAACTGTTTTTT.

The chain couples TRBV5-4 to TRBJ2-2; 7 bases fit TRBD2. Trimming removed 4 bases from V and 2 bases from J; junction bases left unmatched: 11. Germline V gene sequence: CDR1 SGHNT, CDR2 YYREEE (reference sequence). CDR3 length: 17 amino acids. The CDR3 is CASSLLLASGNTGELFF. The CDR3 DNA follows: TGTGCCAGCAGCCTATTACTGGCTAGCGGAAACACCGGGGAGCTGTTTTTT.

This chain joins TRBV25-1 and TRBJ2-6; D possibly corresponds to TRBD1 (5 bases). This CDR3 is built from 16 residues. Germline V gene sequence: CDR1 MGHDK, CDR2 SYGVNS. Trimming took 1 base from V and 4 from J, leaving 11 bases between them. In nucleotides, the CDR3 is TGTGCCAGCAGTGAATGGCAGGGCCCCGGGGCCAACGTCCTGACTTTC. Translation gives CASSEWQGPGANVLTF.

This sequence joins TRBV5-4 and TRBJ2-1, with TRBD2 identical over 11 bases. This CDR3 contains 17 residues. After removal of 5 bases from V and 4 bases from J, the junction contained 11 bases not matched to a gene. Germline loops: CDR1 SGHNT, CDR2 YYREEE (reference sequence). The CDR3 here is CASSKGVAGGQYNEQFF. The CDR3 DNA reads TGTGCCAGCAGTAAAGGTGTAGCGGGAGGGCAATACAATGAGCAGTTCTTC.

The chain uses TRBV24-1 and TRBJ1-1; 10 bases are a match to TRBD1. The germline V gene encodes CDR1 KGHDR and CDR2 SFDVKD. The CDR3 is made up of 16 amino acids. With V trimmed by 0 bases and J by 4 bases, 4 bases remained unmatched. This chain's CDR3 is CATSDLGQGVTTEAFF. The DNA of the CDR3 is TGTGCCACCAGTGATTTGGGACAGGGGGTAACCACTGAAGCTTTCTTT.

The J gene is TRBJ1-1, the V gene TRBV7-9, with 9 bases lining up with TRBD1. Trimming removed 4 bases from V and 5 bases from J; junction bases left unmatched: 8. CDR3 length: 15 amino acids. Germline CDR1 reads SEHNR; CDR2 reads FQNEAQ (reference sequence). The CDR3 loop reads CASSSWGQGRTEAFF. The CDR3 DNA reads as TGTGCCAGCAGCTCGTGGGGACAGGGAAGGACTGAAGCTTTCTTT.

The genes are TRBV19 and TRBJ1-1, with D possibly TRBD1 on 5 matching bases. Germline V CDR1 and CDR2: LNHDA, SQIVND (reference sequence). Trimming removed 1 base at V and 8 bases at J, with 14 bases between. The CDR3 is 14 residues long. The CDR3 spells CASSIGVEGVEAFF. The CDR3 DNA reads as TGTGCCAGTAGTATAGGAGTAGAAGGGGTCGAAGCTTTCTTT.

DNA for the CDR3: TGCGCCAGCAGAGCTCAGGGGTCGAGCACTGAAGCTTTCTTT. It encodes CASRAQGSSTEAFF. The chain combines TRBV5-1 with TRBJ1-1, with D maybe TRBD1 (6 bases). Germline lookup yields CDR1 SGHRS and CDR2 YFSETQ. Trimming cost V 5 bases and J 4 bases, with 15 bases left between them. This CDR3 region has 14 residues.

V and J are TRBV18 and TRBJ2-6; maybe TRBD1 (5 bases). Germline V gene sequence: CDR1 KGHSH, CDR2 LQKENI. This CDR3 spans 16 amino acids. Trimming removed 5 bases from V and 4 bases from J, with 15 bases in between. The CDR3 DNA follows: TGTGCCAGCTCAAAACCCCAGGGTTCCGGGGCCAACGTCCTGACTTTC. Translating gives CASSKPQGSGANVLTF.

The chain employs TRBV6-6 and TRBJ2-5; the match to TRBD1 covers 8 bases. The trim removed 2 bases at V and 0 bases at J, leaving 2 bases unmatched. CDR3 size: 15 residues. CDR1 is MNHNY and CDR2 is SVGAGI in the germline V gene (reference sequence). In DNA form, the CDR3 reads TGTGCCAGCAGTTACCAGGGGGCCCACCAAGAGACCCAGTACTTC. Translating it yields CASSYQGAHQETQYF.

The table lists this clone with a count of one. V gene TRBV29-1 combines with J gene TRBJ2-7; TRBD2 agrees at 10 bases. V trimming: 4 bases; J trimming: 4 bases; junction bases outside the gene matches: 4. This CDR3 has 13 amino acids. Looked up from germline, CDR1 is SQVTM and CDR2 is ANQGSEA. The CDR3 is CSVVPSGSYEQYF. The CDR3 bases are TGCAGCGTTGTCCCTAGCGGGAGTTACGAGCAGTACTTC.